This T cell receptor beta chain is from a study of T cells in women clearing cervical HPV infection. In the study overall: Control women cleared a single incident HPV16 infection within 12 months.

In regard to this clone: The read ends 3 residues before the CDR3 terminus; that terminus is restored from the germline J gene.

Profiled with immunoSEQ multiplex PCR; TCRdb holds only in-frame clones, not every one. The data show tens of thousands of clones, and the top ten clones hold around 1.6%. There are 13 residues in the CDR3. V lost 3 bases to trimming and J lost 1 base, with 6 bases between them. CDR1 is KGHSH, CDR2 LQKENI, per germline. This TCR came from a woman between 18 and 70 years old with a cervical HPV16 infection that either progressed to CIN3+ or cleared (not recorded which). This chain uses TRBV18 with TRBJ1-1; D is undetermined. The sample comprised blood buffy coat. The chain's CDR3 is CASSPAQNTEAFF. The CDR3 bases that were read are TGTGCCAGCTCACCGGCACAGAACACTGAA.